The text below deals with one T cell receptor beta chain. The antigen is unknown. Only in-frame clones appear in the TCRdb table, and some are missing; sequencing was by immunoSEQ multiplex PCR. The sample includes approximately 84,000 clones, 83% of them seen just once. The CDR3 extends over 14 amino acids. Germline lookup yields CDR1 SQVTM and CDR2 ANQGSEA. These data belong to a study of T cell responses to AZD1222 COVID-19 vaccine. Findings and caveats of the study: Repertoire sampling happened only post peak T cell response. Breadth and depth of Spike-specific TCRs rose after two AZD1222 doses. Most donors were white British and more were female, and clonal diversity was possibly underestimated.

The sequence derives from an adult who received the AZD1222 COVID-19 vaccine. Here the sequenced sample was peripheral blood, taken 28 days after the second AZD1222 dose. The chain joins TRBV29-1 to TRBJ2-1; 7 nucleotides line up with TRBD1. The CDR3 nucleotides are TGCAACGTGGCGAGGACAGGTGGAAGAGAGGAGCAGTTCTTC. Protein: CNVARTGGREEQFF.